This TCR beta chain is from a study of early stage breast cancer tumors. Profiled with immunoSEQ multiplex PCR; TCRdb holds only in-frame clones, not every one. Of about 53,000 clones in the sample, about 89% were seen once. This TCR was sampled from a person aged 70 to 80 with breast cancer. Sequences were obtained from blood.

The CDR3, as DNA: TGTGCCAGCAGGATCAGCGGGGGCCAATTATACGAGCAGTACTTC. Translated, it gives CASRISGGQLYEQYF. V usage is TRBV6-5 and J usage is TRBJ2-7; TRBD2 aligns across 8 bases. Germline CDR1 reads MNHEY; CDR2 reads SVGAGI. Unmatched junction bases numbered 11, after V lost 6 bases and J lost 4 bases. This CDR3 has 15 amino acids.